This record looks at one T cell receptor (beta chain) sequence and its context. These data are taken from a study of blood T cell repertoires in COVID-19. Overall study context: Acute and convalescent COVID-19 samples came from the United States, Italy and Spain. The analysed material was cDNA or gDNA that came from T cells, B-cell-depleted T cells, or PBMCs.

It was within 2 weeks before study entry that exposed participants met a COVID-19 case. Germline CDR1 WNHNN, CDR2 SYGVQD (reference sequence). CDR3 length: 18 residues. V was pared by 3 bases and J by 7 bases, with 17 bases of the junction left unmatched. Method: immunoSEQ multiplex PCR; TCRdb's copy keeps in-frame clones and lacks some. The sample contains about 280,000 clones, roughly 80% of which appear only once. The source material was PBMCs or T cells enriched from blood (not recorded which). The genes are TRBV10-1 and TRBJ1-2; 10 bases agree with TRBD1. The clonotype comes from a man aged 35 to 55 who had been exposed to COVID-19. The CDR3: CASSDVIVPGQGNRGYTF. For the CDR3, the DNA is TGCGCCAGCAGTGATGTTATTGTTCCGGGACAGGGGAACCGTGGCTACACCTTC.